These 27 T cell receptor beta chains were sequenced from one sample in a study of blood T cell repertoires in COVID-19. Profiled with immunoSEQ multiplex PCR; TCRdb holds only in-frame clones, not every one. The data contain roughly 200,000 clones, about 83% of them singletons. Sequenced sample: peripheral blood. All receptors come from a person in their 70s with COVID-19, enrolled during active disease.

The gene calls are TRBV4-1 and TRBJ1-3; 7 positions match TRBD1. Germline V gene lookup returns CDR1 MGHRA and CDR2 YSYEKL. This CDR3 is built from 16 residues. The trim removed 2 bases at V and 0 bases at J, leaving 4 bases unmatched. CDR3 DNA: TGCGCCAGCAGCCAACCGGGACAGAGCTCTGGAAACACCATATATTTT. This codes for CASSQPGQSSGNTIYF.

The chain joins TRBV3-1 (or the pseudogene TRBV3-2) to TRBJ1-2, with 8 bases matching TRBD1. The J segment lost 7 bases and the V segment lost 0 bases, leaving 7 bases of the junction unmatched. This CDR3 is 15 amino acids long. Looked up from germline, CDR1 is LGHDT and CDR2 is YNNKEL (reference sequence). CDR3 sequence (DNA): TGTGCCAGCAGCCAAGAGGGCAGGGGGCCGGGTGGCTACACCTTC. It yields the protein CASSQEGRGPGGYTF.

The chain joins TRBV6-1 to TRBJ1-6; TRBD1 agrees at 8 bases. The germline gives CDR1 MNHNS, CDR2 SASEGT. CDR3 size: 19 residues. The J segment lost 1 base and the V segment lost 2 bases, leaving 10 bases of the junction unmatched. The CDR3 nucleotides are TGTGCCAGCAGTGAACCAGGACAGGGAGTCTGGTCCTATAATTCACCCCTCCACTTT. It codes for CASSEPGQGVWSYNSPLHF.

The chain recombines TRBV27 with TRBJ2-6; no definite D call. Germline V lookup: CDR1 MNHEY, CDR2 SMNVEV (reference sequence). The germline V and J ends were trimmed by 3 bases and 2 bases, with 11 bases remaining between them. The CDR3 length is 16 residues. The CDR3 here is CASSFGVSAGANVLTF. The CDR3 DNA follows: TGTGCCAGCAGTTTTGGAGTTAGTGCTGGGGCCAACGTCCTGACTTTC.

As for this clone: Mismatch with germline at one junction end may stem from a read error. V and J are TRBV18 and TRBJ1-2, with a tentative D call TRBD1 (5 bases). The CDR3 is 14 residues long. Germline V lookup: CDR1 KGHSH, CDR2 LQKENI. The CDR3 sequence: CASSTPDNKYGYTF. CDR3 in DNA: TGTGCCAGCTCAACACCGGACAATAAGTATGGCTACACCTTC.

V usage is TRBV28 and J usage is TRBJ1-5; 9 bases line up with TRBD1. V dropped 6 bases and J dropped 6; count of bases not matched to a gene: 9. The CDR3 loop spans 15 amino acids. From germline, CDR1 is MDHEN and CDR2 SYDVKM. DNA for the CDR3: TGTGCCAGCAGAGCTGGACAGGGGTACTCTCAGCCCCAGCATTTT. Its protein is CASRAGQGYSQPQHF.

The chain couples TRBV6-6 to TRBJ2-2; 10 nucleotides align to TRBD2. CDR1 MNHNY and CDR2 SVGAGI come from the germline V gene (reference sequence). The ends lost 8 bases at V and 1 base at J; junction bases unmatched: 4. This CDR3 has 15 amino acids. DNA of the CDR3: TGTGCCAGCGCCACTAGCGGGGTGAACACCGGGGAGCTGTTTTTT. It yields the protein CASATSGVNTGELFF.

The chain links TRBV5-3 to TRBJ2-1; the match to TRBD2 covers 11 bases. TRBV5-3 is recorded as an ORF, its role being uncertain. The CDR3 is 17 amino acids. V lost 4 bases and J lost 0; bases outside the gene matches: 6. The CDR3 region is CARSTTSGSTSYNEQFF. The CDR3 DNA reads TGTGCCAGAAGCACTACTAGCGGGAGTACCTCCTACAATGAGCAGTTCTTC.

This chain links TRBV28 with TRBJ1-1, with D unresolved. CDR3 length: 13 residues. Trimming removed 2 bases from V and 0 bases from J, with 4 bases in between. Germline CDR1 reads MDHEN; CDR2 reads SYDVKM. The CDR3: CASSLPVNTEAFF. CDR3 DNA: TGTGCCAGCAGTTTACCGGTGAACACTGAAGCTTTCTTT.

V gene TRBV7-2 combines with J gene TRBJ2-7; 8 positions agree with TRBD1. CDR1 and CDR2 from the germline V gene are SGHTA and FQGNSA. This CDR3 contains 13 residues. V dropped 5 bases and J dropped 3; count of bases not matched to a gene: 3. The CDR3 is CASSRDRGYEQYF. CDR3 DNA sequence: TGTGCCAGCAGCCGAGACAGGGGCTACGAGCAGTACTTC. The whole variable domain, remainder taken from reference TRBV7-2 and TRBJ2-7, is GAGVSQSPSNKVTEKGKDVELRCDPISGHTALYWYRQSLGQGLEFLIYFQGNSAPDKSGLPSDRFSAERTGGSVSTLTIQRTQQEDSAVYLCASSRDRGYEQYFGPGTRLTVT.

The chain recombines TRBV19 with TRBJ1-3; TRBD1 aligns across 8 bases. Germline V gene sequence: CDR1 LNHDA, CDR2 SQIVND (reference sequence). The ends lost 6 bases at V and 2 bases at J; junction bases unmatched: 15. This CDR3 contains 18 residues. The CDR3 protein is CASSPTNLMDRAGNTIYF. CDR3 nucleotide sequence: TGTGCCAGTAGCCCGACTAACTTAATGGACAGGGCTGGAAACACCATATATTTT.

This chain connects TRBV11-3 to TRBJ2-7; D is unresolved. This CDR3 is built from 12 residues. Trimming removed 4 bases from V and 3 bases from J, with 7 bases in between. Germline CDR1 SGHNT, CDR2 YENEEA. The CDR3 sequence is CASSSTSYEQYF. CDR3 nucleotides: TGTGCCAGCAGCTCAACCAGCTACGAGCAGTACTTC.

This chain joins TRBV7-2 and TRBJ2-3, with 8 bases identical to TRBD2. Trimming cost V 4 bases and J 2 bases; bases outside gene matches: 5. Germline-derived CDR1 and CDR2 are SGHTA and FQGNSA. The CDR3 extends over 15 amino acids. The CDR3 DNA sequence: TGTGCCAGCAGCTCCATAGCGGGGTTCACAGATACGCAGTATTTT. Translation: CASSSIAGFTDTQYF.

This chain links TRBV7-2 with TRBJ2-1; 7 bases agree with TRBD1. The CDR3 is 14 amino acids. The trim removed 1 base at V and 7 bases at J, leaving 4 bases unmatched. Looked up from germline, CDR1 is SGHTA and CDR2 is FQGNSA. The CDR3 is CASSLVQGKNEQFF. The CDR3 DNA sequence: TGTGCCAGCAGCTTAGTACAGGGGAAAAATGAGCAGTTCTTC.

The V and J genes are TRBV5-1 and TRBJ1-1; TRBD1 matches 7 bases. Germline CDR1 and CDR2: SGHRS and YFSETQ. CDR3 size: 18 residues. The V gene end was trimmed by 2 bases and the J gene end by 2 bases; junction bases not matched to a gene: 15. In nucleotides, the CDR3 is TGCGCCAGCAGCTTTACGAGGGGGCAGGCTAAAAGAAACACTGAAGCTTTCTTT. Amino acid sequence: CASSFTRGQAKRNTEAFF. Looking up the rest from reference TRBV5-1 and TRBJ1-1 gives the full variable domain: KAGVTQTPRYLIKTRGQQVTLSCSPISGHRSVSWYQQTPGQGLQFLFEYFSETQRNKGNFPGRFSGRQFSNSRSEMNVSTLELGDSALYLCASSFTRGQAKRNTEAFFGQGTRLTVV.

J is TRBJ2-7 and V is TRBV7-9; D might be TRBD1 (6 bases). The germline gives CDR1 SEHNR, CDR2 FQNEAQ (reference sequence). The CDR3 has 16 residues. Trimming removed 5 bases at V and 3 bases at J, with 20 bases between. The CDR3 DNA sequence: TGTGCCAGCAGCAAAGAAACAGGGTTGTCTATCTACGAGCAGTACTTC. Protein product: CASSKETGLSIYEQYF.

The chain couples TRBV5-1 to TRBJ2-3; 9 bases are a match to TRBD2. The CDR3 runs to 14 residues. The germline gives CDR1 SGHRS, CDR2 YFSETQ. Unmatched junction bases numbered 1, after V lost 2 bases and J lost 3 bases. This CDR3 is CASSFSGGTDTQYF. In nucleotides, the CDR3 is TGCGCCAGCAGCTTTAGCGGGGGTACAGATACGCAGTATTTT.

The chain carries TRBV12-5 and TRBJ1-2; the match to TRBD1 covers 8 bases. This CDR3 comprises 13 residues. Germline CDR1 LGHNT, CDR2 FRNRAP. Losses at the gene ends were 10 bases for V and 8 bases for J; bases not matched to a gene: 12. The CDR3 nucleotides read TGTGCTAAGCGGCAGGGGGCGCAAGACGGCTACACCTTC. This sequence encodes CAKRQGAQDGYTF.

The chain couples TRBV4-3 to TRBJ2-1; no firm D call. Germline CDR1 and CDR2: LGHNA and YSLEER. The V end lost 1 base, the J end lost 1 base, and 8 bases lay between the germline ends. CDR3 length equals 15 residues. CDR3 protein: CASSQGGNSYNEQFF. Here the CDR3 DNA reads TGCGCCAGCAGCCAAGGAGGCAATTCCTACAATGAGCAGTTCTTC.

This rearrangement joins TRBV19 to TRBJ1-2, with 8 bases matching TRBD1. J lost 5 bases, V lost 7 bases, and 9 bases had no gene match. Germline CDR1 and CDR2: LNHDA and SQIVND (reference sequence). The CDR3 is made up of 14 amino acids. Here the CDR3 DNA reads TGTGCCAGTACCATGGGCGGACAGGGTTATGGCTACACCTTC. Residues: CASTMGGQGYGYTF. Combining the CDR3 with reference TRBV19 and TRBJ1-2 gives the whole variable domain DGGITQSPKYLFRKEGQNVTLSCEQNLNHDAMYWYRQDPGQGLRLIYYSQIVNDFQKGDIAEGYSVSREKKESFPLTVTSAQKNPTAFYLCASTMGGQGYGYTFGSGTRLTVV.

The chain has TRBV24-1 and TRBJ2-7, with 11 bases aligning to TRBD1. Trimming cost V 2 bases and J 0 bases; bases outside gene matches: 2. The CDR3 runs 16 residues. The V gene's germline CDR1 is KGHDR and CDR2 SFDVKD. As DNA, the CDR3 is TGTGCCACCAGTGATTCAGGACAGGGGGCCTCCTACGAGCAGTACTTC. Encoded protein: CATSDSGQGASYEQYF.

The chain employs TRBV6-5 and TRBJ2-7; 9 bases are shared with TRBD1. After removal of 6 bases from V and 0 bases from J, the junction contained 6 bases not matched to a gene. This CDR3 has 15 amino acids. Per germline, CDR1 MNHEY and CDR2 SVGAGI. CDR3 nucleotides: TGTGCCAGCAGCCGGGACAGGGACGGCTCCTACGAGCAGTACTTC. It codes for CASSRDRDGSYEQYF.

This clone was seen more than once but under ten times. The rearrangement links TRBV6-2 or TRBV6-3 to TRBJ2-2; TRBD2 matches 9 bases. J gave up 6 bases and V 2 bases, and 7 bases lay outside the gene matches. There are 16 residues in the CDR3. Germline CDR1 and CDR2: MNHEY and SVGEGT. The CDR3 is CASSYPQRGVSGELFF. The DNA of the CDR3 is TGTGCCAGCAGTTACCCCCAGCGGGGGGTATCCGGGGAGCTGTTTTTT.

This chain connects TRBV7-3 to TRBJ2-1; D might be TRBD2 (5 bases). Germline values: CDR1 SGHTA, CDR2 FQGTGA. The CDR3 is 15 residues long. V gave up 5 bases and J gave up 2 bases, with 13 bases separating them. CDR3 coding DNA: TGTGCCAGCAGCCCCCTGCGGGCCGCCTACAATGAGCAGTTCTTC. Its translation is CASSPLRAAYNEQFF.

This chain uses TRBV28 with TRBJ1-6; 7 bases match TRBD1. The germline V gene encodes CDR1 MDHEN and CDR2 SYDVKM. The CDR3 spans 18 residues. V gave up 5 bases and J gave up 2 bases; unmatched junction bases: 12. The CDR3 DNA reads as TGTGCCAGCAGTGTAACAGGGGTTCGGATGACCTATAATTCACCCCTCCACTTT. Translating it yields CASSVTGVRMTYNSPLHF.

The chain uses TRBV3-1 (or the pseudogene TRBV3-2) and TRBJ1-4; TRBD1 is a possible D gene (6 bases). Per the germline V gene, CDR1 is LGHDT and CDR2 is YNNKEL (reference sequence). The V gene lost 5 bases and the J gene lost 1 base, with 8 bases spanning the gap. This CDR3 contains 14 residues. DNA for the CDR3: TGTGCCAGCAGCACACAGGGAACTAATGAAAAACTGTTTTTT. This translates into CASSTQGTNEKLFF.

The CDR3: CASSYTPGGYTGELFF. The CDR3 DNA reads as TGTGCCAGCAGTTACACCCCAGGGGGATACACCGGGGAGCTGTTTTTT. V gene TRBV6-5 combines with J gene TRBJ2-2; TRBD1 aligns across 7 bases. CDR3 length: 16 residues. Trimming at V came to 2 bases and at J to 3 bases, leaving 6 bases not matched to a gene. Germline V gives CDR1 MNHEY, CDR2 SVGAGI.